The present entry profiles one TCR beta chain with its context. Its antigen is not identified. The J segment lost 2 bases and the V segment lost 1 base, leaving 3 bases of the junction unmatched. Germline V gene data show CDR1 as SGHAT and CDR2 as FQNNGV. The CDR3 is 16 residues long. Sequencing of each sample assayed some 10^5 TCR templates. Libraries were prepared by immunoSEQ multiplex PCR; TCRdb keeps only in-frame clonotypes and omits some of them. The data contain about 110,000 clones, just under 95% of them singletons. The record originates from a study of siplizumab effects on memory and regulatory T cells. The study, taken as a whole, reports: Mappable alloreactive CD4+ clones were on average around 69% Treg-derived with siplizumab, approximately 26% in controls. Many proliferating CD4+ or CD8+ clones remained unclassified. Roughly 75-95% of them could not be assigned either a naive or a memory phenotype.

The TCR was taken from a human donor in good health. Sequences were obtained from CD4+ T cells sorted from blood. The V and J genes are TRBV11-2 and TRBJ2-2; 8 bases fit TRBD2. The CDR3 region has the DNA TGTGCCAGCAGCTTAGGACTAGCGAAAAACACCGGGGAGCTGTTTTTT. It codes for CASSLGLAKNTGELFF.